Described below is a single TCR beta chain sequence and its context. There is no known antigen for this receptor. Per-base quality was not reported, and no clone a single base away is much larger than it. Trimmed from V: 2 bases; trimmed from J: 9 bases; junction bases lacking a gene match: 6. Per the germline V gene, SGHTA is the CDR1 and FQGNSA is the CDR2. The CDR3, cysteine through phenylalanine, is 15 amino acids long. The only DNA kept is the CDR3, 45 bases in frame from the first base. The collaborating institutions used their own protocols to collect whole blood in K2EDTA tubes. For TCRbeta analysis, collaborators shipped samples as frozen whole blood, isolated PBMCs, or DNA extracted from either of those sample types. The data were obtained in a study of blood T cell repertoires in COVID-19 (dated by TCRdb to the early 2020s). With respect to the entire study: The collaborator samples originated in the United States, Italy and Spain and spanned the acute and convalescent phases of COVID-19. The material from the prospective study consisted of cDNA or gDNA derived from T cells, B-cell-depleted T cells, or PBMCs. Subjects who had been exposed to COVID-19, were actively infected with it, or had recovered from it provided the deeply sampled blood TCRbeta repertoires that made up the dataset. The repertoires were made available in a free public database intended to serve as a resource for research on the immune response to SARS-CoV-2. Samples came from the ongoing ImmuneRACE study (first 160 participants) plus 1,254 subjects from 6 global collaborators. Nearly every sample came with metadata listing a de-identified subject ID, COVID-19 status, age in years and sex. Where available, HLA class I and class II types were taken from metadata supplied by the sample provider and were not determined by assay-based typing. Here is what the overall study found, with its caveats: The amount of clinical and demographic metadata varied by source and participant and was provided uncurated.

TCRbeta CDR3 regions were amplified from genomic DNA by means of the immunoSEQ Assay, a bias-controlled multiplex PCR. The original methods were these. The number of nucleated cells in each sample was estimated by amplification of reference gene primers within the assay. To quantify the absolute abundance of each unique TCRbeta CDR3 rearrangement, sequence reads were collapsed and filtered. For each sample, productive Simpson clonality was calculated by taking the square root of Simpson's diversity index across productive rearrangements. In its TCRdb copy, this immuneACCESS table keeps in-frame sequences only and misses some clones. Where compared with another copy, unresolved V genes explain less than half of these, and the others have no known cause. V and J calls and clone size are copied from that table; D and trimming were computed from the DNA. This sample comprises under 150,000 clones, approximately 68% of them detected only once. The ten top clones hold 2.2% of the sample.

The sample was peripheral blood. The TCR was taken from a woman in her 70s with acute or convalescent COVID-19. This chain joins TRBV7-2 to TRBJ2-2, and TRBD2 aligns with 10 junction nucleotides. CDR3 region: CASSLFPSGSRELFF. The DNA is as follows: TGTGCCAGCAGCTTATTTCCTAGCGGGAGCCGGGAGCTGTTTTTT.